One and the same sample provided the 16 T cell receptor beta chains below, sequenced in a study of T cells in lung cancer brain metastases. Measured with immunoSEQ multiplex PCR; TCRdb has only the in-frame clones, and not every one. The table records about 3,000 clones, more than 75% of them present only once. Sequenced material: tumor tissue from the primary lung tumor. The receptors stem from a woman in her forties or fifties with non-small cell lung cancer.

The rearrangement joins TRBV4-1 to TRBJ1-6; TRBD1 might be the D (5 bases). V was trimmed by 3 bases and J by 7 bases, leaving 13 bases between them. Germline loops: CDR1 MGHRA, CDR2 YSYEKL. This CDR3 region has 15 residues. The CDR3 nucleotides read TGCGCCAGCAGCCAGCCTACAGGTGCAAATTCACCCCTCCACTTT. Its translation is CASSQPTGANSPLHF.

The chain is built from TRBV5-1 and TRBJ1-1; D is unclear. Deletions cut 0 bases from V and 1 base from J, with 10 bases between. Per the germline V gene, CDR1 is SGHRS and CDR2 is YFSETQ. The CDR3 sequence is 15 residues long. The CDR3 coding sequence is TGCGCCAGCAGCTTGGCGACTAGCAAGAACACTGAAGCTTTCTTT. Encoded protein: CASSLATSKNTEAFF.

V gene TRBV7-2 combines with J gene TRBJ2-5; 7 bases match TRBD1. Trimming at V came to 5 bases and at J to 3 bases, leaving 6 bases not matched to a gene. The CDR3 has 14 residues. Looked up from germline, CDR1 is SGHTA and CDR2 is FQGNSA. The CDR3: CASSVYRGEETQYF. DNA for the CDR3: TGTGCCAGCAGCGTATACAGGGGAGAAGAGACCCAGTACTTC. The full variable domain, its missing parts supplied by reference TRBV7-2 and TRBJ2-5, is GAGVSQSPSNKVTEKGKDVELRCDPISGHTALYWYRQSLGQGLEFLIYFQGNSAPDKSGLPSDRFSAERTGGSVSTLTIQRTQQEDSAVYLCASSVYRGEETQYFGPGTRLLVL.

This clone appeared once. The chain employs TRBV28 and TRBJ2-7, with 16 bases matching TRBD2. Trimming took 6 bases from V and 5 from J; bases not matched to a gene: 10. Germline CDR1 and CDR2: MDHEN and SYDVKM. The CDR3 length is 17 residues. The CDR3 nucleotides read TGTGCCAGCAGGAAGCCGGGACTAGCGGGAGGGCCGAACGAGCAGTACTTC. Translating gives CASRKPGLAGGPNEQYF.

The chain joins TRBV5-6 to TRBJ1-1; D gene ambiguous. The CDR3 runs to 13 residues. V gave up 2 bases and J gave up 5 bases, with 10 bases separating them. Germline V gene lookup returns CDR1 SGHDT and CDR2 YYEEEE. As DNA, the CDR3 is TGTGCCAGCAGCTTTGAGGAACAAACTGAAGCTTTCTTT. Its protein product is CASSFEEQTEAFF.

The chain uses TRBV5-6 and TRBJ1-2; tentative D call: TRBD1 (6 bases). This CDR3 has 12 amino acids. The V gene lost 2 bases and the J gene lost 5 bases, with 7 bases spanning the gap. Germline V lookup: CDR1 SGHDT, CDR2 YYEEEE. The chain's CDR3 is CASSLQGYGYTF. The CDR3 DNA reads as TGTGCCAGCAGCTTACAGGGATATGGCTACACCTTC.

The chain employs TRBV11-3 and TRBJ2-7, with 8 bases lining up with TRBD2. The CDR3 totals 15 residues. Germline V gene sequence: CDR1 SGHNT, CDR2 YENEEA. The V gene end was trimmed by 2 bases and the J gene end by 2 bases; junction bases not matched to a gene: 5. CDR3 nucleotides: TGTGCCAGCAGCTTACGAAGCGGGGGTACCTACGAGCAGTACTTC. Encoded protein: CASSLRSGGTYEQYF.

V and J are TRBV28 and TRBJ2-4; 7 nucleotides line up with TRBD2. The trim removed 4 bases at V and 0 bases at J, leaving 3 bases unmatched. The germline V gene has CDR1 MDHEN and CDR2 SYDVKM. This CDR3 region has 15 residues. The CDR3 here is CASSSSGLAKNIQYF. CDR3 nucleotide sequence: TGTGCCAGCAGTTCTAGCGGCCTAGCCAAAAACATTCAGTACTTC.

The chain carries TRBV25-1 and TRBJ1-1, with D perhaps TRBD1 (6 bases). From germline, CDR1 is MGHDK and CDR2 SYGVNS. V lost 4 bases and J lost 8, with 20 bases in between. The CDR3 loop spans 15 amino acids. CDR3 in amino acids: CASSGSLRGTLEAFF. In DNA form, the CDR3 reads TGTGCCAGCAGTGGATCCCTTCGGGGGACATTAGAAGCTTTCTTT.

This clone was detected only once. The chain combines TRBV5-6 with TRBJ2-3, with TRBD2 matching 10 bases. V gave up 3 bases and J gave up 5 bases; unmatched junction bases: 9. The CDR3 runs to 16 residues. Germline V lookup: CDR1 SGHDT, CDR2 YYEEEE. The CDR3 coding sequence is TGTGCCAGCAGCTCCATTCAGCGGGGGGGCGTAGATACGCAGTATTTT. It yields the protein CASSSIQRGGVDTQYF.

The chain carries TRBV19 and TRBJ1-5; D possibly corresponds to TRBD1 (5 bases). This CDR3 is 16 amino acids long. Germline V CDR1 and CDR2: LNHDA, SQIVND (reference sequence). V was cut by 5 bases and J by 5 bases, with 19 bases left in between. CDR3 in DNA: TGTGCCAGTAGTCCCGGACGGGGATTGGGGGATCAGCCCCAGCATTTT. This codes for CASSPGRGLGDQPQHF.

The chain links TRBV7-6 to TRBJ2-6; D is ambiguous. From germline, CDR1 is SGHVS and CDR2 FNYEAQ. V was pared by 0 bases and J by 3 bases, with 0 bases between. The CDR3 length is 13 residues. CDR3 nucleotides: TGTGCCAGCAGCTTAGCTGGGGCCAACGTCCTGACTTTC. This encodes CASSLAGANVLTF. Combining the CDR3 with reference TRBV7-6 and TRBJ2-6 gives the whole variable domain GAGVSQSPRYKVTKRGQDVALRCDPISGHVSLYWYRQALGQGPEFLTYFNYEAQQDKSGLPNDRFSAERPEGSISTLTIQRTEQRDSAMYRCASSLAGANVLTFGAGSRLTVL.

This chain uses TRBV6-9 with TRBJ1-5; D ambiguous. Germline CDR1 MNHGY, CDR2 SVAAGI. The CDR3 runs to 15 residues. V was pared by 3 bases and J by 6 bases, with 15 bases between. The CDR3 DNA reads as TGTGCCAGCAGTTACTCGAGACAATCGGGTCAGCCCCAGCATTTT. This codes for CASSYSRQSGQPQHF.

The V call is TRBV29-1, the J call TRBJ2-2; TRBD2 is a possible D gene (5 bases). The CDR3 runs 16 residues. Trimming took 0 bases from V and 5 from J, leaving 16 bases between them. Per the germline V gene, CDR1 is SQVTM and CDR2 is ANQGSEA. The CDR3 loop reads CSVEDRAGIVTGELFF. The CDR3 bases are TGCAGCGTTGAAGATAGGGCCGGGATCGTAACCGGGGAGCTGTTTTTT.

The chain carries TRBV5-1 and TRBJ2-1, with 8 bases matching TRBD1. The V gene's germline CDR1 is SGHRS and CDR2 YFSETQ. The trim removed 0 bases at V and 8 bases at J, leaving 10 bases unmatched. The length of the CDR3 is 16 residues. This CDR3 reads CASSLVGTDRGDEQFF. The CDR3 region has the DNA TGCGCCAGCAGCTTGGTGGGAACTGACAGGGGCGATGAGCAGTTCTTC.

This chain links TRBV12-5 with TRBJ2-1; no firm D call. Between the trimmed V and J ends, which lost 3 bases and 0 bases, there was a span of 9 bases. The CDR3 is 15 residues long. Germline V gives CDR1 LGHNT, CDR2 FRNRAP. CDR3 loop: CASGFSLGSYNEQFF. CDR3 DNA: TGTGCTAGTGGTTTTAGCCTGGGCTCCTACAATGAGCAGTTCTTC.